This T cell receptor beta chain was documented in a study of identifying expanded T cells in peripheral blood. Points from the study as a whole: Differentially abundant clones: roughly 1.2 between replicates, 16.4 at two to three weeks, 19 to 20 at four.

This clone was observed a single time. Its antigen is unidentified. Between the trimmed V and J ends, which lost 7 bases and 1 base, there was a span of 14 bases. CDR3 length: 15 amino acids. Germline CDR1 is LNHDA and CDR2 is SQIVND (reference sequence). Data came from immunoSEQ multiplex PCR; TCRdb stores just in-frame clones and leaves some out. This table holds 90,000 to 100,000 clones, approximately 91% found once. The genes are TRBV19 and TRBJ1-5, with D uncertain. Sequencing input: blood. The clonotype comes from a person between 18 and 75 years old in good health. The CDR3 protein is CASTSFLGSNQPQHF. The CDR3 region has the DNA TGTGCCAGTACTTCATTCTTGGGGAGCAATCAGCCCCAGCATTTT.